The 29 T cell receptor beta chains listed next were all sequenced from one sample in a study of blood T cell repertoires in COVID-19. The repertoire was sequenced with immunoSEQ multiplex PCR; TCRdb's copy has only in-frame clones and lacks some. The sample has about 190,000 clones; less than 85% are singletons. Sequenced material: peripheral blood. Every receptor here comes from a woman in her 50s with acute or convalescent COVID-19.

The genes are TRBV5-4 and TRBJ1-2; no firm D call. The CDR3 spans 13 residues. Germline V gene lookup returns CDR1 SGHNT and CDR2 YYREEE (reference sequence). V was clipped by 4 bases and J by 5 bases, with 12 bases between them. The CDR3: CASSPAEGYGYTF. The CDR3, as DNA: TGTGCCAGCAGCCCCGCGGAGGGATATGGCTACACCTTC.

The rearrangement links TRBV3-1 (or the pseudogene TRBV3-2) to TRBJ1-2; 7 bases line up with TRBD1. CDR1 and CDR2 from the germline V gene are LGHDT and YNNKEL (reference sequence). The CDR3 covers 13 residues. J lost 5 bases, V lost 5 bases, and 5 bases had no gene match. The CDR3: CASSGDRTYGYTF. The CDR3 DNA sequence: TGTGCCAGCAGCGGGGACAGAACTTATGGCTACACCTTC.

The J gene is TRBJ1-4, the V gene TRBV5-1; D may be TRBD1 (6 bases). Germline CDR1 reads SGHRS; CDR2 reads YFSETQ. This CDR3 has 16 residues. V was shortened by 0 bases and J by 5 bases, with 14 bases between the two germline ends. The CDR3 coding sequence is TGCGCCAGCAGCTTGGGATCCGGGACACTCAATGAAAAACTGTTTTTT. Protein product: CASSLGSGTLNEKLFF.

J is TRBJ2-6 and V is TRBV5-4; 9 positions agree with TRBD1. The CDR3 contains 16 residues. CDR1 and CDR2 from the germline V gene are SGHNT and YYREEE (reference sequence). Trimming removed 1 base from V and 2 bases from J; junction bases left unmatched: 1. CDR3 bases: TGTGCCAGCAGCTTGAACAGGGGGCCTGGGGCCAACGTCCTGACTTTC. It encodes CASSLNRGPGANVLTF.

This chain joins TRBV5-1 and TRBJ1-6, with 7 nucleotides matching TRBD1. Germline values: CDR1 SGHRS, CDR2 YFSETQ. V lost 4 bases, J lost 7 bases, and 8 bases stayed unmatched. CDR3 length equals 15 residues. The CDR3 nucleotides are TGCGCCAGCAGCGAGGGACAGATATTAAATTCACCCCTCCACTTT. Translated, it gives CASSEGQILNSPLHF.

Only one count was recorded for this clone. CDR3 region: CASSQAPRAGVGYEQYF. The DNA of the CDR3 is TGTGCCAGCAGCCAGGCCCCTAGAGCGGGAGTTGGTTACGAGCAGTACTTC. V and J are TRBV3-1 (or the pseudogene TRBV3-2) and TRBJ2-7; 8 nucleotides agree with TRBD2. CDR1 LGHDT and CDR2 YNNKEL come from the germline V gene (reference sequence). The CDR3 consists of 17 residues. The ends lost 3 bases at V and 4 bases at J; junction bases unmatched: 14.

The gene calls are TRBV29-1 and TRBJ2-7, with TRBD1 matching 8 bases. The CDR3 length is 14 residues. Unmatched junction bases numbered 7, after V lost 6 bases and J lost 0 bases. Germline V gene data show CDR1 as SQVTM and CDR2 as ANQGSEA. The CDR3 region is CSVPRTGSSYEQYF. The CDR3 nucleotides are TGCAGCGTACCCCGGACAGGGTCCTCCTACGAGCAGTACTTC.

The rearrangement uses TRBV7-2 and TRBJ2-7, with 11 bases identical to TRBD2. CDR3 length: 14 residues. Germline V gene lookup returns CDR1 SGHTA and CDR2 FQGNSA. Losses at the gene ends were 5 bases for V and 5 bases for J; bases not matched to a gene: 5. The CDR3 sequence: CASSLTSGSHEQYF. CDR3 nucleotides: TGTGCCAGCAGCCTTACTAGCGGGAGCCACGAGCAGTACTTC.

The gene calls are TRBV2 and TRBJ1-4, with D possibly TRBD1 on 6 matching bases. V was cut by 6 bases and J by 4 bases, with 15 bases left in between. Per germline, CDR1 SNHLY and CDR2 FYNNEI. CDR3 length equals 15 residues. The CDR3 DNA sequence: TGTGCCAGCAGCGACGTGCAGGGGTTTAATGAAAAACTGTTTTTT. As protein: CASSDVQGFNEKLFF.

V and J are TRBV7-2 and TRBJ1-5; D might be TRBD1 (5 bases). The V end was cut by 1 base, the J end by 0 bases, with 13 bases between. The CDR3 totals 17 residues. Looked up from germline, CDR1 is SGHTA and CDR2 is FQGNSA. CDR3: CASSLERGLNSNQPQHF. CDR3 sequence (DNA): TGTGCCAGCAGCTTAGAGCGGGGGTTAAATAGCAATCAGCCCCAGCATTTT.

The table lists this clone with a count of one. V usage is TRBV5-6 and J usage is TRBJ2-7; 12 nucleotides match TRBD2. CDR1 is SGHDT, CDR2 YYEEEE, per germline. CDR3 length: 17 residues. With V trimmed by 1 base and J by 7 bases, 12 bases remained unmatched. CDR3 sequence: CASSLWVTSGSSGEQYF. The CDR3 nucleotides read TGTGCCAGCAGCTTGTGGGTGACTAGCGGGAGCTCGGGAGAGCAGTACTTC.

CDR3 DNA: TGTGCCAGCTCACCACCGGCGTCCGACATGACCTTC. This encodes CASSPPASDMTF. The rearrangement joins TRBV18 to TRBJ1-2; D gene uncertain. Trimming cost V 0 bases and J 14 bases, with 13 bases left between them. Germline CDR1 is KGHSH and CDR2 is LQKENI. This CDR3 is 12 amino acids long.

This clone has more than one count but fewer than ten. The chain links TRBV28 to TRBJ2-7, with a weak D call TRBD2 (5 bases). V lost 8 bases to trimming and J lost 1 base, with 9 bases between them. CDR3 size: 12 residues. CDR1 is MDHEN, CDR2 SYDVKM, per germline. The CDR3 spells CASAPGSYEQYF. The DNA of the CDR3 is TGTGCCAGCGCCCCGGGGTCCTACGAGCAGTACTTC.

This chain links TRBV3-1 (or the pseudogene TRBV3-2) with TRBJ2-1; TRBD2 aligns across 12 bases. J was trimmed by 4 bases and V by 4 bases; bases with no gene match: 2. The CDR3 covers 15 residues. Germline-derived CDR1 and CDR2 are LGHDT and YNNKEL (reference sequence). CDR3 DNA sequence: TGTGCCAGCAGCCCCGGGACTAGCGGGTACAATGAGCAGTTCTTC. This translates into CASSPGTSGYNEQFF.

This clone was recorded a few times. This rearrangement joins TRBV7-6 to TRBJ1-5, with 9 bases identical to TRBD1. Germline loops: CDR1 SGHVS, CDR2 FNYEAQ. J was trimmed by 3 bases and V by 5 bases; bases with no gene match: 5. The CDR3 has 15 residues. The CDR3 coding sequence is TGTGCCAGCAGCGCCGGGGACAGGGACAATCAGCCCCAGCATTTT. This translates into CASSAGDRDNQPQHF.

The rearrangement joins TRBV4-2 to TRBJ2-3; TRBD2 matches at 11 bases. V dropped 1 base and J dropped 2; count of bases not matched to a gene: 2. This CDR3 is built from 16 residues. The germline CDR1 and CDR2 sequences are LGHNA and YNFKEQ. The CDR3 DNA is TGTGCCAGCAGCCAAGTTAGCGGGAGGGCCACAGATACGCAGTATTTT. It specifies CASSQVSGRATDTQYF.

The chain couples TRBV6-5 to TRBJ1-4, with 9 nucleotides matching TRBD1. V lost 2 bases and J lost 5; bases outside the gene matches: 3. Germline assignment: CDR1 MNHEY and CDR2 SVGAGI. CDR3 length: 15 residues. CDR3 loop: CASSYGDRANEKLFF. The CDR3 DNA is TGTGCCAGCAGTTACGGGGACAGGGCGAATGAAAAACTGTTTTTT.

The V call is TRBV27, the J call TRBJ2-1; no reliable D call. The V end was cut by 4 bases, the J end by 0 bases, with 13 bases between. Per germline, CDR1 MNHEY and CDR2 SMNVEV (reference sequence). The CDR3 totals 16 residues. The CDR3: CASSSPQVSSYNEQFF. In DNA, the CDR3 is TGTGCCAGCAGTTCGCCCCAGGTGAGCTCCTACAATGAGCAGTTCTTC.

This clone has a handful of counts. The chain joins TRBV14 to TRBJ1-4; tentatively, D is TRBD1 (5 bases). CDR3 size: 17 residues. In germline, CDR1 is SGHDN, CDR2 FVKESK. The V end was cut by 1 base, the J end by 4 bases, with 16 bases between. CDR3 residues: CASSQAGLGHNNEKLFF. CDR3 DNA sequence: TGTGCCAGCAGCCAAGCAGGGTTGGGTCATAATAATGAAAAACTGTTTTTT.

The CDR3 loop is CASWGRGTEAFF. The CDR3 DNA follows: TGTGCCAGCTGGGGAAGGGGGACTGAAGCTTTCTTT. The chain has TRBV19 and TRBJ1-1; tentatively, D is TRBD1 (6 bases). Germline values: CDR1 LNHDA, CDR2 SQIVND (reference sequence). The ends were cut back, 9 bases at V and 5 bases at J, with 13 bases in the middle. This CDR3 has 12 amino acids.

In this sample, this clone turned up once. The CDR3 nucleotides are TGTGCCTGGAGTGGACAGGGTAGCCACGAGCAGTACTTC. Translated: CAWSGQGSHEQYF. The chain joins TRBV30 to TRBJ2-7; 7 bases are shared with TRBD1. The CDR3 has 13 residues. V was pared by 1 base and J by 5 bases, with 5 bases of the junction left unmatched. Germline V gene data show CDR1 as GTSNPN and CDR2 as SVGIG (reference sequence).

The V and J genes are TRBV2 and TRBJ1-1; tentatively, D is TRBD1 (5 bases). The germline gives CDR1 SNHLY, CDR2 FYNNEI. The CDR3 has 13 residues. Trimming cost V 5 bases and J 5 bases, with 12 bases left between them. The CDR3 region has the DNA TGTGCCAGCAGTTTAGGGGATGCGACTGAAGCTTTCTTT. This encodes CASSLGDATEAFF.

This clone was recorded a few times. The chain recombines TRBV7-8 with TRBJ1-5; 9 nucleotides agree with TRBD1. V lost 2 bases, J lost 0 bases, and 11 bases stayed unmatched. The CDR3 consists of 19 residues. CDR1 SGHVS and CDR2 FQNEAQ come from the germline V gene. The CDR3 nucleotides are TGTGCCAGCAGCTTAACCGGGACAGGGTCGTCGATTAGCAATCAGCCCCAGCATTTT. Translating it yields CASSLTGTGSSISNQPQHF. The variable domain in full, with the rest retrieved from reference TRBV7-8 and TRBJ1-5, is GAGVSQSPRYKVAKRGQDVALRCDPISGHVSLFWYQQALGQGPEFLTYFQNEAQLDKSGLPSDRFFAERPEGSVSTLKIQRTQQEDSAVYLCASSLTGTGSSISNQPQHFGDGTRLSIL.

This clone was detected only a few times. The rearrangement joins TRBV5-5 to TRBJ1-1; 7 bases agree with TRBD1. CDR1 is SGHKS and CDR2 is YYEKEE in the germline V gene (reference sequence). This CDR3 is 14 amino acids long. Trimming removed 4 bases from V and 4 bases from J; junction bases left unmatched: 7. The CDR3 reads CASSKGAVSTEAFF. CDR3 nucleotides: TGTGCCAGCAGCAAGGGGGCGGTGAGCACTGAAGCTTTCTTT.

J is TRBJ1-3 and V is TRBV30; 7 nucleotides line up with TRBD1. CDR3 size: 13 residues. Germline V gene sequence: CDR1 GTSNPN, CDR2 SVGIG (reference sequence). The J segment lost 8 bases and the V segment lost 3 bases, leaving 7 bases of the junction unmatched. The CDR3 here is CAWRVTGEHTIYF. CDR3 nucleotides: TGTGCCTGGAGGGTAACAGGGGAACACACCATATATTTT.

The gene calls are TRBV27 and TRBJ2-1; 7 bases fit TRBD2. J was trimmed by 10 bases and V by 5 bases; bases with no gene match: 14. This CDR3 spans 15 amino acids. Germline lookup yields CDR1 MNHEY and CDR2 SMNVEV (reference sequence). The CDR3 region has the DNA TGTGCCAGCAGTACCTACGGGGGAGGGCCGCGGGAGCAGTTCTTC. It codes for CASSTYGGGPREQFF.

The chain recombines TRBV4-2 with TRBJ1-1, with D uncertain. This CDR3 spans 14 amino acids. Trimming left V 0 bases short and J 3 bases short, with 8 bases between. Germline V gene lookup returns CDR1 LGHNA and CDR2 YNFKEQ. The CDR3 nucleotides are TGTGCCAGCAGCCAAGATCTAGTGGACACTGAAGCTTTCTTT. Protein product: CASSQDLVDTEAFF.

The V and J genes are TRBV25-1 and TRBJ2-7, with a possible D match to TRBD2 (5 bases). Between the trimmed V and J ends, which lost 8 bases and 2 bases, there was a span of 16 bases. Germline assignment: CDR1 MGHDK and CDR2 SYGVNS. The CDR3 extends over 14 amino acids. The CDR3 protein is CASADWSSTYEQYF. In DNA form, the CDR3 reads TGTGCCAGCGCGGACTGGTCTAGCACCTACGAGCAGTACTTC.

This chain connects TRBV5-1 to TRBJ1-6; D perhaps matches TRBD1 (6 bases). Trimming removed 4 bases at V and 7 bases at J, with 12 bases between. The length of the CDR3 is 14 residues. CDR1 SGHRS and CDR2 YFSETQ come from the germline V gene. CDR3 protein: CASSEQGSNSPLHF. The DNA of the CDR3 is TGCGCCAGCAGCGAACAGGGCAGCAATTCACCCCTCCACTTT.